This is a list of T cell receptor beta chains from one sample in a study of Graves' ophthalmopathy and Graves' hyperthyroidism. MiXCR was run by TCRdb on the multiplex PCR reads, yielding one entry per CDR3 protein. The table shows 680,000 or so distinct CDR3 sequences, with about a fifth occurring only once. The sample was peripheral blood. All receptors come from a woman aged 18-30 years with stable Graves' hyperthyroidism. Some clones in this sample may be carry-over from other donors' samples. CDR3s include the opening cysteine and the closing phenylalanine or tryptophan. A D gene is named only where the DNA matches it firmly. A clone size is listed for some rows: how often the clone was seen (once, few, many), or a class if it is expanded.

j_call v_call d_call clone_size cdr3_nt cdr3_aa
TRBJ1-5 TRBV15 - many TGTGCCACCAGCAGAGATAAGCGGGGCGGCAATCAGCCCCAGCATTTT CATSRDKRGGNQPQHF
TRBJ1-2 TRBV30 - many TGTGCCTGGAGCCGGTCAGGGATCGGGTATGGCTACACCTTC CAWSRSGIGYGYTF
TRBJ2-5 TRBV19 TRBD1 few TGTGCCAGTAGTATAGGAGGGACAGAACAAGAGACCCAGTACTTC CASSIGGTEQETQYF
TRBJ1-1 TRBV7-6 TRBD1 - TGTGCCAGCAGCTTAACCGGGACAGGGTGGAAGAAGGACACTGAAGCTTTCTTT CASSLTGTGWKKDTEAFF
TRBJ1-1 TRBV11-1 TRBD1 many TGTGCCAGCAGCCCGGGACAGAGAAGCACTGAAGCTTTCTTT CASSPGQRSTEAFF
TRBJ2-5 TRBV12-3/TRBV12-4 TRBD1 - TGTGCCAGCAGTTTAGAGGGGACAGGGGGCCGGAAGACCCAGTACTTC CASSLEGTGGRKTQYF
TRBJ1-1 TRBV6-1 TRBD1 - TGTGCCAGCAGTGAAAGACAGGGGTGGGACACTGAAGCTTTCTTT CASSERQGWDTEAFF
TRBJ1-1 TRBV20-1 - - TGCAGTGCTAACCCGACAGGTTTGGGCACTGAAGCTTTCTTT CSANPTGLGTEAFF
TRBJ1-1 TRBV7-8 - - TGTGCCAGCAGCTTAGCGATATTGGGAACTGAAGCTTTCTTT CASSLAILGTEAFF
TRBJ2-7 TRBV10-3 TRBD1 - TGTGCCATCAGTGAGGGAGACAGGGTCCACGAGCAGTACTTC CAISEGDRVHEQYF
TRBJ1-5 TRBV12-3/TRBV12-4 - - TGTGCCAGCAAGGGCGGGGGTGGTCAGCCCCAGCATTTT CASKGGGGQPQHF
TRBJ2-7 TRBV12-3/TRBV12-4 - - TGTGCCAGCAGTGCGACAGGCCCGACCTACGAGCAGTACTTC CASSATGPTYEQYF
TRBJ1-2 TRBV19 - many TGTGCCAGTAGTATGGGGGAAACACCTAGCATCTATGGCTACACCTTC CASSMGETPSIYGYTF
TRBJ2-7 TRBV12-3/TRBV12-4 - many TGTGCCAGCAGTTTCGTCGGGGTATCGTACGAGCAGTACTTC CASSFVGVSYEQYF
TRBJ1-6 TRBV12-3/TRBV12-4 TRBD1 many TGTGCCAGCAGCCTGGACAGGGGGTATAATTCACCCCTCCACTTT CASSLDRGYNSPLHF
TRBJ2-7 TRBV15 - - TGTGCCACCAGCAGAGCCCTAGCCCCCTCTTACGAGCAGTACTTC CATSRALAPSYEQYF
TRBJ1-2 TRBV6-1 - many TGTGCCAGCAGTCGACAGAACTATGGCTACACCTTC CASSRQNYGYTF
TRBJ1-1 TRBV5-1 - many TGCGCCAGCAGCTTGGACAGGGTTGTGAGTGAAGCTTTCTTT CASSLDRVVSEAFF
TRBJ2-2 TRBV25-1 - many TGTGCCAGCAGTAGGACGGCGGGTAACACCGGGGAGCTGTTTTTT CASSRTAGNTGELFF
TRBJ1-2 TRBV9 - many TGTGCCAGCAGCGTAGCTCATAGAGAAGGCTACACCTTC CASSVAHREGYTF
TRBJ2-5 TRBV27 - - TGTGCCAGCAGTTTAACCAGGGGAGTGGGGGAGACCCAGTACTTC CASSLTRGVGETQYF
TRBJ1-5 TRBV28 TRBD1 many TGTGCCAGCATCGGCGGACAGGGGCGAATTTATAGCAATCAGCCCCAGCATTTT CASIGGQGRIYSNQPQHF
TRBJ2-5 TRBV5-1 TRBD2 - TGCGCCAGCAGCCTCCGCGGGGGGCCGAGGGAAGATACCCAGTATTTC CASSLRGGPREDTQYF
TRBJ1-5 TRBV4-1 - few TGCGCCAGCAGCTACGGACAGTATCAGCCCCAGCATTTT CASSYGQYQPQHF
TRBJ1-3 TRBV20-1 TRBD1 many TGCAGTGCTAGAGGGACAGGGAGGTCGCACACCATATATTTT CSARGTGRSHTIYF
TRBJ1-3 TRBV25-1 - few TGTGCCAGCACAGGGGTGGGAACGGGTGACACCATATATTTT CASTGVGTGDTIYF
TRBJ1-5 TRBV28 TRBD1 many TGTGCCAGCAGTTATCTAGACAGGGGTTGGAGTCAGCCCCAGCATTTT CASSYLDRGWSQPQHF
TRBJ1-6 TRBV6-5 - many TGTGCCAGCAGTTACCAACTCCGACAGGTTAATTCACCCCTCCACTTT CASSYQLRQVNSPLHF
TRBJ1-2 TRBV28 - many TGTGCCAGCAGTTTGACTACAGGGTACGACTATGGCTACACCTTC CASSLTTGYDYGYTF
TRBJ2-5 TRBV20-1 - many TGCAGTGCTAGGGACTTGTCCCAAGAGACCCAGTACTTC CSARDLSQETQYF
TRBJ2-5 TRBV18 - few TGTGCCAGCTCACCAGCCCGGGACAACCAAGAGACCCAGTACTTC CASSPARDNQETQYF
TRBJ2-4 TRBV12-3/TRBV12-4 - many TGTGCCAGCCGGTCTTCCCGCGAGTCGGACATTAAGTACTTC CASRSSRESDIKYF
TRBJ1-2 TRBV6-1 TRBD1 many TGTGCCAGCAGCAGGAGGGACAGGGGGACCTATGGCTACACCTTC CASSRRDRGTYGYTF
TRBJ2-3 TRBV6-2/TRBV6-3 - - TGTGCCAGCAGTTATGTTAGCACAGATACGCAGTATTTT CASSYVSTDTQYF
TRBJ1-2 TRBV12-3/TRBV12-4 - many TGTGCCAGCAGTTTTGTTAGTACAGGAGACTACACCTTC CASSFVSTGDYTF
TRBJ2-5 TRBV7-9 TRBD2 many TGTGCCAGCAGCTTAGCCCAGACTAGCTCCCAAGAGACCCAGTACTTC CASSLAQTSSQETQYF
TRBJ1-2 TRBV6-5 - many TGTGCCAGCAGTTACCCCGCTAGGGGGGGCTACACCTTC CASSYPARGGYTF
TRBJ1-3 TRBV20-1 TRBD1 few TGCAGTGCTGCGACAGGGTCCGGAAACACCATATATTTT CSAATGSGNTIYF
TRBJ1-1 TRBV6-1 - - TGTGCCAGCAGGTGGGGGGTTAACACTGAAGCTTTCTTT CASRWGVNTEAFF
TRBJ1-3 TRBV6-1 - many TGTGCCAGCAGTGAAGCAGACGCGAGCTCTGGAAACACCATATATTTT CASSEADASSGNTIYF
TRBJ2-2 TRBV18 - many TGTGCCAGCTCACCAATCCCCGACGCCGGGGAGCTGTTTTTT CASSPIPDAGELFF
TRBJ1-1 TRBV3-1 - - TGTGCCAGCAGCCAAGAACGTCAGGTTTTT CASSQERQVF
TRBJ1-1 TRBV4-1 - many TGCGCCAGCAGCCCCCCCCGGGCCAAAGCTTTCTTT CASSPPRAKAFF
TRBJ2-5 TRBV6-5 TRBD1 few TGTGCCAGCAGTTACTCGGGGACAGGGGATAAAGAGACCCAGTACTTC CASSYSGTGDKETQYF
TRBJ1-1 TRBV10-3 TRBD1 many TGTGCCATCAGTGCGGACAGGGGGGCCACTGAAGCTTTCTTT CAISADRGATEAFF
TRBJ1-6 TRBV2 - once TGTGCCAGCAACCCGGGGGGGGTTTCACCCCTCCACTTT CASNPGGVSPLHF
TRBJ1-1 TRBV19 - many TGTGCCAGTAGTATCGCCCCGAACACTGAAGCTTTCTTT CASSIAPNTEAFF
TRBJ1-1 TRBV4-1 - few TGCGCCAGCAGCCAAGTCTACAGTATGAACACTGAAGCTTTCTTT CASSQVYSMNTEAFF
TRBJ2-7 TRBV20-1 TRBD2 - TGCAGTGCTAATCCCGGACTAGCAAATTCCTACGAGCAGTACTTC CSANPGLANSYEQYF
TRBJ1-2 TRBV20-1 - - TGCAGTGCTAGCCCTGGACAGAACTATGGCTACACCTTC CSASPGQNYGYTF
TRBJ1-2 TRBV9 - few TGTGCCAGCAGCGGAGGCGGCTCTGGCTATGGCTACACCTTC CASSGGGSGYGYTF
TRBJ2-7 TRBV28 - many TGTGCCAGCAGTCAAAGGGAGTACGAGCAGTACTTC CASSQREYEQYF
TRBJ2-2 TRBV6-1 TRBD2 few TGTGCCAGCAGTGAAAAGCGGGATAACACCGGGGAGCTGTTTTTT CASSEKRDNTGELFF